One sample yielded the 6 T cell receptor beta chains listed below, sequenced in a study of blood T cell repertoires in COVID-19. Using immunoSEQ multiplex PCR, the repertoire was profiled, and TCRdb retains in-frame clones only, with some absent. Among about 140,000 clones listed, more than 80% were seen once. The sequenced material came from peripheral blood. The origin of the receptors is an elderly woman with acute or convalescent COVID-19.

DNA for the CDR3: TGTGCCAGCAACCCGGGACAGGGTTACTATGGCTACACCTTC. Encoded protein: CASNPGQGYYGYTF. This chain joins TRBV2 and TRBJ1-2; 9 positions agree with TRBD1. This CDR3 is built from 14 residues. The ends lost 7 bases at V and 3 bases at J; junction bases unmatched: 6. Germline values: CDR1 SNHLY, CDR2 FYNNEI. The entire variable domain, with the rest obtained from reference TRBV2 and TRBJ1-2, is as follows: EPEVTQTPSHQVTQMGQEVILRCVPISNHLYFYWYRQILGQKVEFLVSFYNNEISEKSEIFDDQFSVERPDGSNFTLKIRSTKLEDSAMYFCASNPGQGYYGYTFGSGTRLTVV.

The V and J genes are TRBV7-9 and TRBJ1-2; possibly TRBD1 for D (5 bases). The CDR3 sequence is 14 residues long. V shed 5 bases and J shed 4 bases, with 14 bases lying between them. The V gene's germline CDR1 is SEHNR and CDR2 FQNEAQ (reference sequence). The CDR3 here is CASSLPGGSYGYTF. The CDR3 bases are TGTGCCAGCAGCCTCCCCGGGGGGTCCTATGGCTACACCTTC.

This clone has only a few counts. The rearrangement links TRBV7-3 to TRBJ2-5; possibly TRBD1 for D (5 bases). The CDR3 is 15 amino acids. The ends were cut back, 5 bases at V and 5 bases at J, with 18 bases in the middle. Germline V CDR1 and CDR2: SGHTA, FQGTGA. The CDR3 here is CASSAQPGLGETQYF. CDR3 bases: TGTGCCAGCAGCGCGCAACCAGGGTTGGGGGAGACCCAGTACTTC.

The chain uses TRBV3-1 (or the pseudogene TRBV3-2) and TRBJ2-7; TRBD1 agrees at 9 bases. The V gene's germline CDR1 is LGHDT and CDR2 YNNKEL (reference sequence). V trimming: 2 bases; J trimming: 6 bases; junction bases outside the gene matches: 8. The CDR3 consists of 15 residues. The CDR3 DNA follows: TGTGCCAGCAGCCAAAGTCCGGGACAGGGCATCGAGCAGTACTTC. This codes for CASSQSPGQGIEQYF.

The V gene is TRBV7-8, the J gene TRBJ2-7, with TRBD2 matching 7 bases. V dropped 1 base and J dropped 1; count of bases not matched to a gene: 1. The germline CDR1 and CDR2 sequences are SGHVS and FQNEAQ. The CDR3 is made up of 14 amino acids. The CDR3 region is CASSLVGGSYEQYF. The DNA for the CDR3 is TGTGCCAGCAGCTTAGTGGGAGGGTCCTACGAGCAGTACTTC.

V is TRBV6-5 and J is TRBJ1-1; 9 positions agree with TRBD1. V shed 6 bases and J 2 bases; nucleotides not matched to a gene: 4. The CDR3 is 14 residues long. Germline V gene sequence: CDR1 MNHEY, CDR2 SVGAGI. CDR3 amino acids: CASRTGGVNTEAFF. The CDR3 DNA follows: TGTGCCAGCAGAACAGGGGGCGTTAACACTGAAGCTTTCTTT.